Listed below are T cell receptor beta chains from one sample, sequenced in a study of shared clonotypes between healthy human individuals. Measured with immunoSEQ multiplex PCR; TCRdb has only the in-frame clones, and not every one. The sample holds approximately 1,500,000 clones, roughly 96% seen once. The sequencing sample was made of naive CD4+ T cells sorted from blood. Every receptor here comes from a man aged 25-40 years in good health. CDR3s include the opening cysteine and the closing phenylalanine or tryptophan. A D gene is named only where the DNA matches it firmly. Some rows mark clone size as missing; the rest say once, few, many or name a class of expanded clone.

CDR3 DNA,CDR3 protein,V gene,J gene,CDR3 length,clone size,D gene
TGTGCCAGCAGTTTATTAGCGGGAGTCAAGATTCAGTACTTC,CASSLLAGVKIQYF,TRBV28,TRBJ2-4,14,NA,TRBD2
TGTGCCATCAGTGACCGCGGAGGGGAAAATGAGCAGTTCTTC,CAISDRGGENEQFF,TRBV10-3,TRBJ2-1,14,NA,NA
TGTGCCAGCAGCTTGGTAGGGAGCAATCAGCCCCAGCATTTT,CASSLVGSNQPQHF,TRBV5-6,TRBJ1-5,14,NA,NA
TGCAGCGTTCTTGTAGCGGGAGGGCCTGTTGGCGAGCAGTACTTC,CSVLVAGGPVGEQYF,TRBV29-1,TRBJ2-7,15,NA,TRBD2
TGTGCCAGCAGCCCTAGATCTAGCGGGAGGCACAATGAGCAGTTCTTC,CASSPRSSGRHNEQFF,TRBV11-3,TRBJ2-1,16,NA,TRBD2
TGTGCCAGCAGCTTAGTTGGGACTAGCGGCAATGAGCAGTTCTTC,CASSLVGTSGNEQFF,TRBV7-2,TRBJ2-1,15,once,TRBD2
TGTGCCAGCAGCTCGGCCTTCTCTGGAAACACCATATATTTT,CASSSAFSGNTIYF,TRBV5-4,TRBJ1-3,14,NA,NA
TGTGCCAGCACAAGGGCGGCCAGACCTAATGAAAAACTGTTTTTT,CASTRAARPNEKLFF,TRBV5-5,TRBJ1-4,15,NA,NA
TGTGCCAGCAGTTTAATCCCTTCCTATGGCTACACCTTC,CASSLIPSYGYTF,TRBV28,TRBJ1-2,13,NA,NA
TGTGCCAGCTCACCGACCCGTGCGGGAGGGCCTTTCAATGAGCAGTTCTTC,CASSPTRAGGPFNEQFF,TRBV18,TRBJ2-1,17,NA,TRBD2
TGTGCCAGCAGTTACTCGGGTCCTGGGGGCTACACCTTC,CASSYSGPGGYTF,TRBV6-5,TRBJ1-2,13,NA,NA
TGTGCCAGCTCACCAAACGGACAGGTTTACAATGAGCAGTTCTTC,CASSPNGQVYNEQFF,TRBV18,TRBJ2-1,15,once,TRBD1
TGTGCCAGCAGCTTAGCCGGACTAGCGGGAGGCGATGAGCAGTTCTTC,CASSLAGLAGGDEQFF,TRBV11-2,TRBJ2-1,16,NA,TRBD2
TGTGCCAGCAGTCTACGCCGGGACAGGGACACCGGGGAGCTGTTTTTT,CASSLRRDRDTGELFF,TRBV28,TRBJ2-2,16,NA,TRBD1
TGTGCCAGCAGCTCGGGACCCAGCTCCTACAATGAGCAGTTCTTC,CASSSGPSSYNEQFF,TRBV5-6,TRBJ2-1,15,NA,NA
TGTGCCAGCGGGGCTAGCGGTCCTAGTCGGGCCAACGTCCTGACTTTC,CASGASGPSRANVLTF,TRBV4-2,TRBJ2-6,16,NA,TRBD2
TGTGCCAGCAGCTCAACTGCAGGTTCTTCTGGAAACACCATATATTTT,CASSSTAGSSGNTIYF,TRBV5-4,TRBJ1-3,16,NA,NA
TGTGCCAGTAGTAGGGACACAGGGGGATCCTACAATGAGCAGTTCTTC,CASSRDTGGSYNEQFF,TRBV19,TRBJ2-1,16,NA,TRBD1
TGTGCCAGCAGTTACTCGCAGGGGGTGGTGGGTACGCAGTATTTT,CASSYSQGVVGTQYF,TRBV6-5,TRBJ2-3,15,once,TRBD1
TGTGCCAGCAGGGACAAGACAATGGGAGCTTTCTTT,CASRDKTMGAFF,TRBV6-1,TRBJ1-1,12,NA,NA
TGTGCCAGCAGCTTAAAGAGACGGGAGGGCTACCAAGAGACCCAGTACTTC,CASSLKRREGYQETQYF,TRBV7-3,TRBJ2-5,17,NA,TRBD2
TGCGCCAGCAGCCAAGATTGGTCAGGGGCGCAGTATTTT,CASSQDWSGAQYF,TRBV4-1,TRBJ2-3,13,NA,NA
TGTGCCAGCAGGACAGCCTCGAACACCGGGGAGCTGTTTTTT,CASRTASNTGELFF,TRBV27,TRBJ2-2,14,NA,NA
TGCGCCAGCAGCGCATCACAGGGCTACGAGCAGTACTTC,CASSASQGYEQYF,TRBV5-1,TRBJ2-7,13,NA,NA
TGTGCCACCGCGGGGGGGCCGGTGGGTACGCAATATTTT,CATAGGPVGTQYF,TRBV28,TRBJ2-3,13,NA,TRBD2
TGTGCCAGTAGTATTCTCCCTATCACAGATACGCAGTATTTT,CASSILPITDTQYF,TRBV19,TRBJ2-3,14,NA,NA
TGTGCCAGCAGCTTGGTTGGGGGAGGCGGCACTGAAGCTTTCTTT,CASSLVGGGGTEAFF,TRBV5-4,TRBJ1-1,15,NA,NA
TGTGCCACCCAGGCAGGGAGAGGCTCCTACAATGAGCAGTTCTTC,CATQAGRGSYNEQFF,TRBV15,TRBJ2-1,15,NA,NA
TGTGCCAGCAGTGAAAGTTGGGTTAATGAGCAGTTCTTC,CASSESWVNEQFF,TRBV2,TRBJ2-1,13,NA,NA
TGTGCCATCAGCACCGGGACAGGTGTGCACGAGCAGTACTTC,CAISTGTGVHEQYF,TRBV10-3,TRBJ2-7,14,NA,TRBD1
TGTGCCTGGAGGGGGGACGCCACCAATGAGCAGTTCTTC,CAWRGDATNEQFF,TRBV30,TRBJ2-1,13,NA,NA
TGTGCCAGCACCAAAACCCAGGGGACTGGTGAAAAACTGTTTTTT,CASTKTQGTGEKLFF,TRBV25-1,TRBJ1-4,15,NA,NA
TGTGCCAGCAGCTCCCAAGGACAGGGCGAAGAGACCCAGTACTTC,CASSSQGQGEETQYF,TRBV5-6,TRBJ2-5,15,NA,TRBD1
TGTGCCAGCAGCGTAGCTGCAGGGCTCGGTGAAGCTTTCTTT,CASSVAAGLGEAFF,TRBV9,TRBJ1-1,14,NA,NA
TGTGCCAGCTCAAGATCGGATTTCTACGAGCAGTACTTC,CASSRSDFYEQYF,TRBV18,TRBJ2-7,13,NA,NA
TGTGCCAGCAGCCAAGCGGGAGGAAGCTCCTACGAGCAGTACTTC,CASSQAGGSSYEQYF,TRBV7-3,TRBJ2-7,15,NA,TRBD2
TGCGCCAGCGTCCCCGGGAGTCGGGGCCAAGAGACCCAGTACTTC,CASVPGSRGQETQYF,TRBV5-1,TRBJ2-5,15,NA,NA
TGTGCCAGCAGCTACAGTGGAGATACGCAGTATTTT,CASSYSGDTQYF,TRBV11-3,TRBJ2-3,12,NA,NA
TGTACAAGTCGCTTAGCCGGTTTTCACCCTCGGGCAACGTTCACAGATACGCAGTATTTT,CTSRLAGFHPRATFTDTQYF,TRBV12-2,TRBJ2-3,20,NA,NA
TGCGCCAGCAGCGAGGACGGTAACTATGGCTACACCTTC,CASSEDGNYGYTF,TRBV5-1,TRBJ1-2,13,NA,NA
TGTGCCAGCAGCGTAGTCCAGGGATCGAACACCGGGGAGCTGTTTTTT,CASSVVQGSNTGELFF,TRBV9,TRBJ2-2,16,NA,NA
TGTGCCACCAGCAGAGTTAAGGACAGGACCACCCTTGGTGGCTACACCTTC,CATSRVKDRTTLGGYTF,TRBV15,TRBJ1-2,17,NA,TRBD1
TGTGCCTGGAGGCGCAGCGGAAATGTCGCCAACGTCCTGACTTTC,CAWRRSGNVANVLTF,TRBV30,TRBJ2-6,15,NA,NA
TGTGCCAGCAGCTCGACCCGGAGGGGGGCAGATACGCAGTATTTT,CASSSTRRGADTQYF,TRBV7-3,TRBJ2-3,15,NA,NA
TGTGCCACCAGCAGTGGAAGGACTTACTCCTACGAGCAGTACTTC,CATSSGRTYSYEQYF,TRBV15,TRBJ2-7,15,NA,NA
TGTGCCAGCTCACCAAGAACAGGGAGGAGAGAGACCCAGTACTTC,CASSPRTGRRETQYF,TRBV18,TRBJ2-5,15,NA,NA
TGTGCCAGCAGTTCCCACTATGGAGGGCGGGACAATGAGCAGTTCTTC,CASSSHYGGRDNEQFF,TRBV27,TRBJ2-1,16,NA,NA
TGTGCCAGCAGCTTGACAGTTTACGAGCAGTACTTC,CASSLTVYEQYF,TRBV11-2,TRBJ2-7,12,NA,NA
TGTGCCAGCAGTCCTGGACTAGCGGGAGAAGCTAAAGAGACCCAGTACTTC,CASSPGLAGEAKETQYF,TRBV27,TRBJ2-5,17,NA,TRBD2